This TCR beta chain originates from a study of graft-versus-host responses after intestinal transplantation. Study overall: Multivisceral, liver-intestinal, or isolated intestinal transplants were performed in recipients.

The V gene's germline CDR1 is MGHRA and CDR2 YSYEKL. The CDR3 covers 17 residues. V was pared by 1 base and J by 5 bases, with 12 bases of the junction left unmatched. The culture paired around 200,000 irradiated violet-dye-labeled stimulators with around 200,000 CFSE-labeled responders. The reaction was completed, and proliferating CFSE-low CD3+CD4+ and CD3+CD8+ responders were then sorted. Study observations and caveats: Subjects displaying graft-donor T cell macrochimerism possessed elevated graft-versus-host to host-versus-graft clonal ratios inside allografts. GvH clones were found in recipient marrow; some appeared first in ileum or blood.

This clone was detected once. Repertoires were generated with immunoSEQ multiplex PCR, while TCRdb's copy carries only in-frame clones and drops some. The sample has about 21,000 clones; around 38% are singletons. Sequences were derived from alloreactive CD8+ T cells from a mixed lymphocyte reaction culture, sampled before intestinal transplant. Subset of the sample: CFSE-low proliferating T cells sorted from approximately 6-day pre-transplant mixed lymphocyte reaction (GvH or HvG direction). The TCR originated in a human patient who received an intestinal transplant. The genes are TRBV4-1 and TRBJ1-2; 8 bases are shared with TRBD1. The CDR3 loop is CASSQGPPGQEGYGYTF. The DNA of the CDR3 is TGCGCCAGCAGCCAAGGTCCTCCGGGACAGGAGGGGTATGGCTACACCTTC.